The source of this T cell receptor (beta chain) is a study of T-cell reconstitution after alpha-beta-depleted transplantation in children. Broader study findings: Reportedly, roughly two months post-transplant, alpha-beta T cells arose from several hundred expanded graft clones. Some patients showed high day-60 TCRbeta diversity, which derived from surviving recipient T cells and thymic progenitors. From newly produced T cells came most of the T-cell counts and diversity one year after transplant.

Germline CDR1 MGHRA, CDR2 YSYEKL. Deletions cut 0 bases from V and 9 bases from J, with 6 bases between. CDR3 length equals 11 residues. During its preparation, the TCRbeta library received unique molecular identifiers. TCRdb redid the calling of the PCR reads with MiXCR, one entry per CDR3 protein. The table has 780,000 or so distinct CDR3 sequences, roughly 15% seen once. This clonotype occurred a few times. Its antigen is not known. The rearrangement uses TRBV4-1 and TRBJ2-7; D is uncertain. Sequenced material: PBMCs, mostly from graft donor cells, taken 360 days after TCRalphabeta/CD19-depleted stem cell transplant. The sequence derives from a male patient aged 10-17 years who had a stem cell transplant for acute lymphoblastic leukemia, so the T cells may come from the graft donor. The CDR3 sequence: CASSQDVTQYF. CDR3 DNA: TGCGCCAGCAGCCAAGATGTTACGCAGTACTTC.